Following are 30 T cell receptor beta chains from one sample sequenced in a study of blood T cells in healthy people across ages (dated by TCRdb to between 2014 and 2017). Libraries came from 5' RACE. The listed sequencing device is Illumina HiSeq 2500. A second roughly 6 to 12 cycle PCR used a sample-barcoded 5' primer and a J-beta primer mix. TCRdb cleaned the public reads at Q25 with fastp, built clones with MiXCR and kept in-frame beta chains. When rows share a CDR3 protein, they turn into one entry using the most common DNA and genes. The sample data list some 710,000 distinct CDR3 sequences, and about 42% of these were observed just once. The top ten clonotypes cover 15% to 20% of the sample. Sequencing was carried out using blood. The receptors were sampled from a man of 80 years or more in good health.

In this sample, this clonotype turned up a few times. The chain has TRBV7-3 and TRBJ2-3, with D possibly being TRBD1 or TRBD2 (5 bases each). V was pared by 2 bases and J by 2 bases, with 11 bases between. From germline, CDR1 is SGHTA and CDR2 FQGTGA. CDR3 length: 15 residues. This CDR3 reads CASSLFGALTDTQYF. DNA for the CDR3: TGTGCCAGCAGCTTATTCGGGGCTCTCACAGATACGCAGTATTTT. Based on the CDR3 plus reference TRBV7-3 and TRBJ2-3, the full variable domain is GAGVSQTPSNKVTEKGKYVELRCDPISGHTALYWYRQSLGQGPEFLIYFQGTGAADDSGLPNDRFFAVRPEGSVSTLKIQRTERGDSAVYLCASSLFGALTDTQYFGPGTRLTVL.

J is TRBJ1-5 and V is TRBV5-5; 8 bases map to TRBD1. This CDR3 region has 13 residues. Per germline, CDR1 SGHKS and CDR2 YYEKEE (reference sequence). The J segment lost 12 bases and the V segment lost 5 bases, leaving 10 bases of the junction unmatched. CDR3 coding DNA: TGTGCCAGCAGTCAGACAGGGGAACGGAGCCAGCATTTT. Residues: CASSQTGERSQHF.

V usage is TRBV4-2 and J usage is TRBJ2-1; D remains ambiguous. Germline CDR1 LGHNA, CDR2 YNFKEQ. V lost 1 base and J lost 8, with 18 bases in between. CDR3 size: 16 residues. The CDR3 is CASSQGLVGRVDEQFF. The CDR3, as DNA: TGTGCCAGCAGCCAAGGTTTAGTAGGGCGAGTCGATGAGCAGTTCTTC.

Comment on this clonotype: This may be a read error, as it is one base from a much larger clone. The gene calls are TRBV5-1 and TRBJ2-1; 10 bases match TRBD2. V shed 3 bases, J shed 10 bases, and the junction held 10 bases outside the gene matches. This CDR3 region has 15 residues. CDR1 SGHRS and CDR2 YFSETQ come from the germline V gene. CDR3 residues: CASSWGSGRAEEQFF. The DNA for the CDR3 is TGCGCCAGCAGCTGGGGGAGCGGGAGGGCCGAAGAGCAGTTCTTC.

V usage is TRBV2 and J usage is TRBJ2-2, with D hard to call. The V and J ends lost 6 bases and 6 bases respectively, with 5 bases between them. The CDR3 has 11 residues. Germline-derived CDR1 and CDR2 are SNHLY and FYNNEI. The CDR3 sequence: CASRPAGELFF. CDR3 DNA sequence: TGTGCCAGCAGGCCGGCCGGGGAGCTGTTTTTT.

This clonotype was seen a few times. This chain connects TRBV11-2 to TRBJ1-6, with 9 positions matching TRBD1. Trimming at V came to 5 bases and at J to 9 bases, leaving 8 bases not matched to a gene. This CDR3 spans 15 amino acids. CDR1 is SGHAT and CDR2 is FQNNGV in the germline V gene. DNA for the CDR3: TGTGCCAGCAGCCCGGCCCGGGACAGGGTTTCACCCCTCCACTTT. Protein: CASSPARDRVSPLHF. The variable domain in full, completed from reference TRBV11-2 and TRBJ1-6, reads EAGVAQSPRYKIIEKRQSVAFWCNPISGHATLYWYQQILGQGPKLLIQFQNNGVVDDSQLPKDRFSAERLKGVDSTLKIQPAKLEDSAVYLCASSPARDRVSPLHFGNGTRLTVT.

This clonotype has more than one count but fewer than ten. The chain uses TRBV12-3 or TRBV12-4 and TRBJ2-5; tentatively, D is TRBD1 (6 bases). CDR3 size: 14 residues. V was cut by 5 bases and J by 7 bases, with 17 bases left in between. The CDR3 loop is CASSVVPPRGTQYF. The CDR3 DNA sequence: TGTGCCAGCAGTGTAGTTCCACCCAGGGGGACCCAGTACTTC.

This clonotype has a single count. The V gene is TRBV6-6, the J gene TRBJ1-1, with TRBD1 matching over 7 bases. From germline, CDR1 is MNHNY and CDR2 SVGAGI (reference sequence). The CDR3 has 15 residues. V shed 6 bases, J shed 2 bases, and the junction held 9 bases outside the gene matches. CDR3 sequence (DNA): TGTGCCAGCAGGAGCTCCGACAGGGCAAACACTGAAGCTTTCTTT. Encoded protein: CASRSSDRANTEAFF.

This clonotype was counted ten times or more. The CDR3 DNA reads as TGTGCCAGCAGCTTATCCGGGACAGATTTCGATCAGCCCCAGCATTTT. Protein: CASSLSGTDFDQPQHF. J is TRBJ1-5 and V is TRBV7-2; TRBD1 matches 7 bases. The CDR3 is 16 residues long. J was trimmed by 5 bases and V by 2 bases; bases with no gene match: 9. Germline loops: CDR1 SGHTA, CDR2 FQGNSA.

This clonotype has a handful of counts. The rearrangement uses TRBV28 and TRBJ2-5, with D unresolved. The V end was cut by 3 bases, the J end by 5 bases, with 10 bases between. The CDR3 runs to 13 residues. Germline CDR1 reads MDHEN; CDR2 reads SYDVKM. The CDR3 DNA follows: TGTGCCAGCAGTTTGCCAAGTCCCGAGACCCAGTACTTC. Its translation is CASSLPSPETQYF.

Comments on this clonotype: Relative to the germline gene, one junction end is altered; a read error may explain this. The V gene is TRBV12-3 or TRBV12-4, the J gene TRBJ1-4, with D perhaps TRBD1 (5 bases). The CDR3 covers 14 residues. Here the CDR3 reads CASSLRGVNEKRFF. CDR3 nucleotide sequence: TGTGCCAGCAGTTTAAGAGGGGTGAATGAAAAACGGTTTTTT.

This clonotype was detected only a few times. The genes are TRBV29-1 and TRBJ2-5; weak D call: TRBD1 (6 bases). This CDR3 has 13 residues. Germline CDR1 SQVTM, CDR2 ANQGSEA. V was clipped by 3 bases and J by 4 bases, with 12 bases between them. The CDR3 region is CSVELTGRETQYF. As DNA, the CDR3 is TGCAGCGTTGAGTTAACAGGGCGAGAGACCCAGTACTTC.

The table lists this clonotype with many counts. The gene calls are TRBV29-1 and TRBJ2-5; 8 nucleotides line up with TRBD2. Trimming at V came to 2 bases and at J to 2 bases, leaving 1 base not matched to a gene. Germline CDR1 and CDR2: SQVTM and ANQGSEA. The CDR3 runs 13 residues. This CDR3 reads CSVESGGQETQYF. CDR3 bases: TGCAGCGTTGAATCGGGGGGGCAAGAGACCCAGTACTTC. The variable domain in full, with the rest retrieved from reference TRBV29-1 and TRBJ2-5, is SAVISQKPSRDICQRGTSLTIQCQVDSQVTMMFWYRQQPGQSLTLIATANQGSEATYESGFVIDKFPISRPNLTFSTLTVSNMSPEDSSIYLCSVESGGQETQYFGPGTRLLVL.

This chain links TRBV6-2 or TRBV6-3 with TRBJ2-1; no clear D gene. The J call may be incorrect, as the DNA end agrees better with TRBJ2-7. The CDR3 loop spans 14 amino acids. The germline CDR1 and CDR2 sequences are MNHEY and SVGEGT. CDR3 DNA sequence: TGTGCCAGCAGTATTGGACGTTACTACAATGAGCAGTACTTC. This translates into CASSIGRYYNEQYF.

This clonotype showed up just a few times. V is TRBV28 and J is TRBJ2-2; a weak D match, TRBD1 (6 bases). V shed 3 bases and J shed 2 bases, with 13 bases lying between them. The CDR3 is 16 residues long. Germline V gene data show CDR1 as MDHEN and CDR2 as SYDVKM. For the CDR3, the DNA is TGTGCCAGCAGTTTCTGGGGCAGGGGAAACACCGGGGAGCTGTTTTTT. It encodes CASSFWGRGNTGELFF.

The chain uses TRBV4-2 and TRBJ2-1, with a tentative D call TRBD1 (7 bases). The ends were cut back, 3 bases at V and 5 bases at J, with 17 bases in the middle. From germline, CDR1 is LGHNA and CDR2 YNFKEQ. The CDR3 totals 16 residues. The CDR3, as DNA: TGTGCCAGCAGCCAGGGCGGGACAGCGGGCGACAATGAGCAGTTCTTC. Residues: CASSQGGTAGDNEQFF.

This chain connects TRBV20-1 to TRBJ2-1, with 12 bases fitting TRBD2. Germline V gene sequence: CDR1 DFQATT, CDR2 SNEGSKA (reference sequence). Unmatched junction bases numbered 8, after V lost 3 bases and J lost 11 bases. The CDR3 covers 14 residues. CDR3 sequence: CSARPLAGGQKQFF. In DNA, the CDR3 is TGCAGTGCTAGGCCACTAGCGGGAGGCCAAAAGCAGTTCTTC.

The chain recombines TRBV6-6 with TRBJ2-1; no reliable D call. This CDR3 spans 13 amino acids. The germline V gene encodes CDR1 MNHNY and CDR2 SVGAGI (reference sequence). The V and J ends lost 6 bases and 3 bases respectively, with 9 bases between them. The CDR3 loop is CASRGMIYNEQFF. CDR3 nucleotide sequence: TGTGCCAGCAGGGGGATGATCTACAATGAGCAGTTCTTC.

This clonotype was found many times. The rearrangement joins TRBV3-1 to TRBJ1-1; D call uncertain. Germline V gene data show CDR1 as LGHDT and CDR2 as YNNKEL (reference sequence). Trimming left V 3 bases short and J 5 bases short, with 13 bases between. The CDR3 consists of 14 residues. CDR3 sequence (DNA): TGTGCCAGCAGCCAGGCGACCGTCAGGACTGAAGCTTTCTTT. It specifies CASSQATVRTEAFF.

This clonotype has more than one count but fewer than ten. The V gene is TRBV4-2, the J gene TRBJ2-1; 9 bases agree with TRBD1. This CDR3 has 16 residues. Germline V CDR1 and CDR2: LGHNA, YNFKEQ. V lost 0 bases and J lost 4; bases outside the gene matches: 4. The CDR3 DNA reads TGTGCCAGCAGCCAAGATGGGACAGGGATATACAATGAGCAGTTCTTC. Translated: CASSQDGTGIYNEQFF.

Only a few counts were recorded for this clonotype. The rearrangement links TRBV20-1 to TRBJ2-3; 13 bases align to TRBD2. The CDR3 has 16 residues. CDR1 and CDR2 from the germline V gene are DFQATT and SNEGSKA (reference sequence). With 2 bases clipped from V and 2 bases from J, the junction kept 4 bases outside the gene matches. CDR3 region: CSARPGLAGLTDTQYF. The CDR3 coding sequence is TGCAGTGCTAGACCGGGACTAGCGGGACTCACAGATACGCAGTATTTT.

The gene calls are TRBV6-2 or TRBV6-3 and TRBJ1-2; a weak D match, TRBD1 (5 bases). CDR3 length: 13 residues. Germline-derived CDR1 and CDR2 are MNHEY and SVGEGT. V lost 0 bases to trimming and J lost 6 bases, with 8 bases between them. CDR3 coding DNA: TGTGCCAGCAGTTACTCCAACAGGCATGGCTACACCTTC. Encoded protein: CASSYSNRHGYTF.

The chain links TRBV29-1 to TRBJ1-2; D is unclear. CDR1 and CDR2 (germline): SQVTM, ANQGSEA. The CDR3 spans 9 residues. Trimming took 7 bases from V and 5 from J, leaving 5 bases between them. Here the CDR3 reads CSADYGYTF. The CDR3 coding sequence is TGCAGCGCAGATTATGGCTACACCTTC. Filled out from reference TRBV29-1 and TRBJ1-2, the complete variable domain reads SAVISQKPSRDICQRGTSLTIQCQVDSQVTMMFWYRQQPGQSLTLIATANQGSEATYESGFVIDKFPISRPNLTFSTLTVSNMSPEDSSIYLCSADYGYTFGSGTRLTVV.

The chain has TRBV6-5 and TRBJ1-6; D perhaps matches TRBD1 (5 bases). V was clipped by 4 bases and J by 12 bases, with 16 bases between them. The CDR3 sequence is 14 residues long. Per the germline V gene, CDR1 is MNHEY and CDR2 is SVGAGI. The CDR3 loop reads CASSSRVSQGPLHF. CDR3 sequence (DNA): TGTGCCAGCAGTTCCAGGGTATCCCAAGGACCCCTCCACTTT.

The V call is TRBV5-1, the J call TRBJ2-3; TRBD1 might be the D (6 bases). V was trimmed by 7 bases and J by 6 bases, leaving 15 bases between them. In germline, CDR1 is SGHRS, CDR2 YFSETQ. The CDR3 runs to 13 residues. CDR3 amino acids: CASAPGVGDTQYF. CDR3 DNA sequence: TGCGCCAGCGCCCCAGGGGTCGGCGATACGCAGTATTTT.

The chain is built from TRBV10-3 and TRBJ1-5; no reliable D call. Between the trimmed V and J ends, which lost 3 bases and 4 bases, there was a span of 16 bases. Germline values: CDR1 ENHRY, CDR2 SYGVKD. The CDR3 has 16 amino acids. The CDR3 DNA sequence: TGTGCCATCAGTGAAAGGGTGCCGTCAGAAAATCAGCCCCAGCATTTT. This encodes CAISERVPSENQPQHF.

The count of this clonotype is one. V and J are TRBV7-2 and TRBJ2-1; TRBD1 matches 7 bases. The CDR3 covers 15 residues. Looked up from germline, CDR1 is SGHTA and CDR2 is FQGNSA. The junction had 14 bases not matched to a gene; V was cut back by 2 bases and J by 13 bases. CDR3 DNA: TGTGCCAGCAGCTTATCGGGACAGAGTATGGAGACCCAGTTCTTC. Protein: CASSLSGQSMETQFF.

This clonotype was counted a single time. The gene calls are TRBV3-1 and TRBJ1-1, with D possibly TRBD1 on 5 matching bases. V was pared by 3 bases and J by 10 bases, with 12 bases between. Germline CDR1 reads LGHDT; CDR2 reads YNNKEL (reference sequence). This CDR3 region has 12 residues. CDR3 protein: CASSHDAGGAFF. The DNA for the CDR3 is TGTGCCAGCAGCCATGACGCGGGGGGAGCTTTCTTT. Full variable domain (outside the CDR3, taken from reference TRBV3-1 and TRBJ1-1): DTAVSQTPKYLVTQMGNDKSIKCEQNLGHDTMYWYKQDSKKFLKIMFSYNNKELIINETVPNRFSPKSPDKAHLNLHINSLELGDSAVYFCASSHDAGGAFFGQGTRLTVV.

This clonotype was seen a few times. A read error is possible here, since a much larger clone lies one base away. The chain combines TRBV11-3 with TRBJ2-1, with TRBD2 matching over 9 bases. The CDR3 length is 15 residues. Germline CDR1 reads SGHNT; CDR2 reads YENEEA. CDR3 sequence (DNA): TGTGCCAGCAGCCCCGGACTAGCGTGGAGCAATGAGCGGTTCTTC. Amino acids: CASSPGLAWSNERFF.

This clonotype was counted many times. This sequence joins TRBV28 and TRBJ2-7; TRBD2 matches at 7 bases. V lost 2 bases, J lost 4 bases, and 5 bases stayed unmatched. This CDR3 contains 14 residues. CDR1 and CDR2 (germline): MDHEN, SYDVKM. The CDR3 is CASSLGGSRYEQYF. DNA for the CDR3: TGTGCCAGCAGTTTAGGCGGGAGTAGGTACGAGCAGTACTTC.